A selection of T cell receptor beta chains follows, all from one sample in a study of blood T cell repertoires in COVID-19. Generated by immunoSEQ multiplex PCR, the TCRdb table keeps only in-frame clones and is missing some. The sample lists more than 300,000 clones, 92% occurring once. Sequencing was performed on PBMCs or T cells enriched from blood (not recorded which). These receptors all come from a woman younger than 45 who had recovered from COVID-19. The CDR3 runs from the conserved cysteine through the conserved F or W. D genes are given only for firm matches. A clone size is listed for some rows: how often the clone was seen (once, few, many), or a class if it is expanded.

j_call	d_call	cdr3_length	v_call	clone_size	cdr3_nt	cdr3_aa
TRBJ2-3	TRBD1	14	TRBV5-1	-	TGCGCCAGCAGCGATTACAGGGGCGCAGATACGCAGTATTTT	CASSDYRGADTQYF
TRBJ2-1	TRBD2	16	TRBV7-8	-	TGTGCCAGCAGCTTAGAGGCGGGAGGCCCCTACAATGAGCAGTTCTTC	CASSLEAGGPYNEQFF
TRBJ2-5	TRBD2	16	TRBV5-1	few	TGCGCCAGCAGCTTACTGACTAGCGGGGGGGCTGAGACCCAGTACTTC	CASSLLTSGGAETQYF
TRBJ1-4	-	16	TRBV28	-	TGTGCCAGCAGTTTGCAAGGGGCCCCGAGGGGGGGTAAACTGTTTTTT	CASSLQGAPRGGKLFF
TRBJ1-5	TRBD1	19	TRBV6-1	once	TGTGCCAGCAGTGTCCCCGGGACAGGGGTTTTAATCGGCAATCAGCCCCAGCATTTT	CASSVPGTGVLIGNQPQHF
TRBJ2-1	TRBD1	13	TRBV29-1	few	TGCAGCGACCGGGACAGGGGAACAAATGAGCAGTTCTTC	CSDRDRGTNEQFF
TRBJ2-7	-	12	TRBV7-5	-	TGTGCCAGAAGCTTAGTCGGGAATGAGCAGTACTTC	CARSLVGNEQYF
TRBJ2-5	-	14	TRBV5-1	-	TGCGCCAGCAGCTTGGTGGGCCAGAAAGAGACCCAGTACTTC	CASSLVGQKETQYF
TRBJ2-5	TRBD2	15	TRBV27	-	TGTGCCAGCATTAGACTAGCGGGAGGGTCTGAGACCCAGTACTTC	CASIRLAGGSETQYF
TRBJ2-7	-	13	TRBV2	-	TGTGCCAGCGGACAAGGATGGGGCTACGAGCAGTACTTC	CASGQGWGYEQYF
TRBJ2-1	-	13	TRBV4-3	-	TGCGCCAGCAGCCAAGACCGAGACAATGAGCAGTTCTTC	CASSQDRDNEQFF
TRBJ1-2	TRBD1	13	TRBV25-1	-	TGTGCCAGCAGTGCCCAGGGGGACTATGGCTACACCTTC	CASSAQGDYGYTF
TRBJ1-6	-	18	TRBV7-3	-	TGTGCCAGCAGCTTAACGTTTGCCCGACCACAGGATAATTCACCCCTCCACTTT	CASSLTFARPQDNSPLHF
TRBJ1-1	-	14	TRBV15	-	TGTGCCACCAGCAGTACCACGGGGAACACTGAAGCTTTCTTT	CATSSTTGNTEAFF